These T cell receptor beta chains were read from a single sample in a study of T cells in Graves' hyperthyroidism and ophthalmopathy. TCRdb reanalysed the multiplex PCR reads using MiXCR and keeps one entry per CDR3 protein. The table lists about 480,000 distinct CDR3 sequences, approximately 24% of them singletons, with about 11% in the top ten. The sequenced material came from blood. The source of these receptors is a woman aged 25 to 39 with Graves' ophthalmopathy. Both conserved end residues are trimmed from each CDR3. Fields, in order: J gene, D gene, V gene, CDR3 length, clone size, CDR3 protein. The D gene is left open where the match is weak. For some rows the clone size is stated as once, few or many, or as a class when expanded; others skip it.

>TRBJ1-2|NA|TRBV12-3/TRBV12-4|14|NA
ASITTDGGGVGGYT
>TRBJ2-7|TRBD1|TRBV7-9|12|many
ASSQETGGPEQY
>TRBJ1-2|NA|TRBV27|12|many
ASSPRAGGYGYT
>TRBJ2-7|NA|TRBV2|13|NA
ASSSGRGATYEQY
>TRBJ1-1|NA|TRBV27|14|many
ASSFQVVGTNTEAF
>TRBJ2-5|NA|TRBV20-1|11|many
SARSSGWETQY
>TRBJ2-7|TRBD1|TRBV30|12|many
AWSGQGARHEQY
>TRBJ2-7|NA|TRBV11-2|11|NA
ASYSESPYEQY
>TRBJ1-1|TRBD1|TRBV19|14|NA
ASSTRTGNGNTEAF
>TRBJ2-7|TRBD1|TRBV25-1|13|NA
ASSEGTGYNYEQY
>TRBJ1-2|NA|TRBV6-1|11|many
ASSESRVDGYT
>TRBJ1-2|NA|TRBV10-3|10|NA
AISDLGDGYT
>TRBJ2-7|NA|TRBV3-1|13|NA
ASSAGLPNYYEQY
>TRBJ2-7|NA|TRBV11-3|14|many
ASSSLYGFMAYEQY
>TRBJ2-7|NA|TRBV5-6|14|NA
ASSGGDNWNSYEQY
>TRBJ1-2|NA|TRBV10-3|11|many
AIRDDVNYGYT
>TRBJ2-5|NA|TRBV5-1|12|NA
ASSLGRTLETQY
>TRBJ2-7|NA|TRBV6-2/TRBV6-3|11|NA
ASILPGPWEQY
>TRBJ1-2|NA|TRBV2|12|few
ASSPSGTYYGYT
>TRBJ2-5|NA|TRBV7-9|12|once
ASSSPRAQETQY
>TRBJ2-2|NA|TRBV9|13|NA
ASSPRVGGTGELF
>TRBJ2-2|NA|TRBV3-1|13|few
ASSQEGAITGELF
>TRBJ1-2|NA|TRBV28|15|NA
ASSPVLRGPETSGYT
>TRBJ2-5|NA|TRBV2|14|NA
ASIEGQAGLKETQY
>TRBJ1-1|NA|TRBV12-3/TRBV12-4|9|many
ASILTGQAF
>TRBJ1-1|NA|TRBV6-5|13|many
ASSYSTEMNTEAF
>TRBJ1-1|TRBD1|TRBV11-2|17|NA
ASSLVLDWDRGRNTEAF
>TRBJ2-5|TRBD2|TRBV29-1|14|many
SVEASGGGAMETQY
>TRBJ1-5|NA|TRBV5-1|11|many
ASSLEGSQPQH
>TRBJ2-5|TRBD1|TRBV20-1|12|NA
SAREQGVQETQY
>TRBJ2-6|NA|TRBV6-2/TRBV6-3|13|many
ASMEGSSGANVLT
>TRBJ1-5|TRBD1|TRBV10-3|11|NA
ATTGESNQPQH
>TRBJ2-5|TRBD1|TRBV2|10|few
ASKTGLETQY
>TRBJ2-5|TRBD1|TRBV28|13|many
ASSGQGAYLETQY
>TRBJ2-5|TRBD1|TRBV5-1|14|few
ASSLVGQGGQETQY
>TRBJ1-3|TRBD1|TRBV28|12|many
ASSSGTVRNTIY
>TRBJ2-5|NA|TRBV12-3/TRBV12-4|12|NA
ASRGSWAQETQY
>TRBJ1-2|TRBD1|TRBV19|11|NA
ASSTDRDFGYT
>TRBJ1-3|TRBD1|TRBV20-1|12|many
SARRDSSGNTIY
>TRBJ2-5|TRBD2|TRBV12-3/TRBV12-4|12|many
ASSFGGVQETQY
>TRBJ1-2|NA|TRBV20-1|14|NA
SARDRIRGGNYGYT
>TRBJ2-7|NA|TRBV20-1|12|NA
SASWGTNTYEQY
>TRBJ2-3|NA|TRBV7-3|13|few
ASSLSGTRGDTQY
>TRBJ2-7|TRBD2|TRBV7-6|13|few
ASSLLAGALYEQY
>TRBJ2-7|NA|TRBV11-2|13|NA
ASSLDWREGYEQY
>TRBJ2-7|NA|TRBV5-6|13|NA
ASSPTGTGSYEQY
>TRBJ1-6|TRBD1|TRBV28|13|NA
ASSPRDRDYSPLH